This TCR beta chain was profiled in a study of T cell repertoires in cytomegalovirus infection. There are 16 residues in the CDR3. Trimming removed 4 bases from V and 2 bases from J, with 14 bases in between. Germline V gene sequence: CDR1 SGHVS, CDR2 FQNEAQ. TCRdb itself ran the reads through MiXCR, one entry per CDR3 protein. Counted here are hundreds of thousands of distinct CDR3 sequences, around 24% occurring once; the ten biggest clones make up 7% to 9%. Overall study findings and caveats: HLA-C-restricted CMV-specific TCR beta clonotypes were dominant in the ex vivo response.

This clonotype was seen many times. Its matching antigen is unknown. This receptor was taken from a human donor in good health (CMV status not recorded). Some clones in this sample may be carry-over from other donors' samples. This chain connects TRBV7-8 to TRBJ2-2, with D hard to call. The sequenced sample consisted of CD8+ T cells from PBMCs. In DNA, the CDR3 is TGTGCCAGCAGCTCAAGTGGACGGTTTAACACCGGGGAGCTGTTTTTT. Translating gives CASSSSGRFNTGELFF.